The 11 T cell receptor beta chains listed next were all sequenced from one sample in a study of blood T cells in healthy people across ages. The use of a sample-barcoded 5' primer and a J-beta primer mix characterized a second PCR of about 6 to 12 cycles. TCRdb re-called the 5' RACE reads through MiXCR, storing one row per CDR3 protein. The sample yields about 730,000 distinct CDR3 sequences, more than 40% seen once. The specimen was blood. Receptors originate from a woman aged 55-75 years in good health.

This clonotype was seen many times. The rearrangement uses TRBV7-2 and TRBJ2-7; 11 positions match TRBD1. The CDR3 sequence is 15 residues long. J gave up 5 bases and V 5 bases, and 8 bases lay outside the gene matches. Germline V gene sequence: CDR1 SGHTA, CDR2 FQGNSA. Here the CDR3 reads CASSAGQGAQNEQYF. The CDR3 DNA reads TGTGCCAGCAGCGCCGGACAGGGGGCGCAGAACGAGCAGTACTTC.

This clonotype was observed a single time. This rearrangement joins TRBV7-2 to TRBJ1-6; 7 bases align to TRBD1. V lost 7 bases, J lost 5 bases, and 11 bases stayed unmatched. This CDR3 has 16 residues. The germline V gene encodes CDR1 SGHTA and CDR2 FQGNSA. The chain's CDR3 is CASNPRGGTDNSPLHF. The CDR3 coding sequence is TGTGCCAGCAACCCAAGGGGCGGGACAGATAATTCACCCCTCCACTTT. The full variable domain, its missing parts supplied by reference TRBV7-2 and TRBJ1-6, is GAGVSQSPSNKVTEKGKDVELRCDPISGHTALYWYRQSLGQGLEFLIYFQGNSAPDKSGLPSDRFSAERTGGSVSTLTIQRTQQEDSAVYLCASNPRGGTDNSPLHFGNGTRLTVT.

This clonotype was seen more than once but under ten times. As DNA, the CDR3 is TGTGCCACCAGTGGGTGGACAGGGGGCTCCTACAATGAGCAGTTCTTC. Amino acids: CATSGWTGGSYNEQFF. This sequence joins TRBV24-1 and TRBJ2-1; 10 nucleotides match TRBD1. CDR3 size: 16 residues. Germline-derived CDR1 and CDR2 are KGHDR and SFDVKD. The V and J ends lost 5 bases and 0 bases, in that order; junction bases with no gene match: 3.

This clonotype was counted between two and nine times. The rearrangement uses TRBV18 and TRBJ2-7; 9 bases fit TRBD1. The CDR3 totals 19 residues. Germline V CDR1 and CDR2: KGHSH, LQKENI. J gave up 2 bases and V 4 bases, and 18 bases lay outside the gene matches. CDR3 sequence reads: CASSLSADTGQGTTYEQYF. CDR3 bases: TGTGCCAGCTCACTTTCGGCCGACACGGGACAGGGAACGACCTACGAGCAGTACTTC.

This chain connects TRBV28 to TRBJ2-1; D assignment may be TRBD1 or TRBD2 (5 bases each). The germline CDR1 and CDR2 sequences are MDHEN and SYDVKM. The V end lost 6 bases, the J end lost 2 bases, and 17 bases lay between the germline ends. The CDR3 runs to 16 residues. Here the CDR3 DNA reads TGTGCCAGCAGACCACAGGACGGGGAAGCCTACAATGAGCAGTTCTTC. Translated, it gives CASRPQDGEAYNEQFF.

A few counts support this clonotype. The chain recombines TRBV6-5 with TRBJ1-2, with D uncertain. This CDR3 comprises 14 residues. V was trimmed by 2 bases and J by 7 bases, leaving 14 bases between them. In germline, CDR1 is MNHEY, CDR2 SVGAGI. In DNA, the CDR3 is TGTGCCAGCAGTTACGGTCCCGAGCAGCGTGGCTACACCTTC. As protein: CASSYGPEQRGYTF.

With respect to this clonotype: One base away lies a much larger clone, so this may be a sequencing read error. V usage is TRBV5-1 and J usage is TRBJ2-1; 7 bases line up with TRBD1. Per germline, CDR1 SGHRS and CDR2 YFSETQ. This CDR3 spans 15 amino acids. DNA for the CDR3: TGCGCCAGCAGCTTCCGGGACAGTACCTACAATGAGCGGTTCTTC. This translates into CASSFRDSTYNERFF.

There are a few counts of this clonotype. V is TRBV10-3 and J is TRBJ1-5; D is uncertain. The CDR3 has 15 amino acids. V lost 4 bases, J lost 5 bases, and 15 bases lay in between. From germline, CDR1 is ENHRY and CDR2 SYGVKD. Here the CDR3 DNA reads TGTGCCATCAGTGGAGGTCCCCAGGCAGATCAGCCCCAGCATTTT. Its protein is CAISGGPQADQPQHF.

Remarks on this clonotype: This sequence may be a read error, since a much larger clone differs from it by one base. The chain links TRBV10-3 to TRBJ2-6; TRBD1 matches 8 bases. Germline loops: CDR1 ENHRY, CDR2 SYGVKD. This CDR3 spans 12 amino acids. CDR3 sequence: CPIRGTGNVLTF. CDR3 nucleotides: TGTCCCATCAGGGGGACAGGCAACGTCCTGACTTTC.

This clonotype has more than one count but fewer than ten. The chain uses TRBV11-1 and TRBJ2-7; perhaps D is TRBD1 or TRBD2 (5 bases each). The CDR3 contains 15 residues. CDR1 SGHAT and CDR2 FQDESV come from the germline V gene (reference sequence). V was trimmed by 2 bases and J by 3 bases, leaving 14 bases between them. CDR3 loop: CASSLRGAVDYEQYF. CDR3 nucleotides: TGTGCCAGCAGCTTAAGGGGAGCGGTCGACTACGAGCAGTACTTC.

This chain links TRBV15 with TRBJ1-2, with a weak D call TRBD1 (6 bases). V shed 4 bases and J shed 4 bases, with 13 bases lying between them. This CDR3 comprises 14 residues. CDR1 LNHNV and CDR2 YYDKDF come from the germline V gene (reference sequence). The CDR3 reads CATSTPQGLYGYTF. Here the CDR3 DNA reads TGTGCCACCAGCACTCCGCAGGGGCTCTATGGCTACACCTTC.